The next 6 T cell receptor beta chains were all read from a single sample in a study of shared clonotypes between healthy human individuals. Some clones are missing from TCRdb's copy, which holds only in-frame ones; the method was immunoSEQ multiplex PCR. The sample includes about 1.4 million clones, roughly 96% of them seen just once. Sequencing input: naive CD4+ T cells sorted from blood. Documented subset: CD45RA+ positively selected. These receptors were collected from a man in his thirties or forties in good health.

The J gene is TRBJ2-1, the V gene TRBV9, with no clear D. The CDR3 length is 13 residues. Germline assignment: CDR1 SGDLS and CDR2 YYNGEE. The ends were cut back, 0 bases at V and 3 bases at J, with 4 bases in the middle. This CDR3 is CASSVEHYNEQFF. The CDR3 nucleotides are TGTGCCAGCAGCGTAGAACACTACAATGAGCAGTTCTTC.

The genes are TRBV5-1 and TRBJ2-7; D ambiguous. Germline V gene sequence: CDR1 SGHRS, CDR2 YFSETQ. The length of the CDR3 is 16 residues. Deletions cut 4 bases from V and 0 bases from J, with 17 bases between. CDR3 nucleotides: TGCGCCAGCAGCGAACCGGGTGGCGCGAGCTCCTACGAGCAGTACTTC. This codes for CASSEPGGASSYEQYF.

V usage is TRBV28 and J usage is TRBJ2-2, with D possibly TRBD2 on 6 matching bases. V lost 3 bases and J 6 bases, leaving 14 bases between the germline ends. The germline V gene encodes CDR1 MDHEN and CDR2 SYDVKM. The CDR3 has 15 amino acids. CDR3 amino acids: CASSFKLGGPGELFF. The CDR3 region has the DNA TGTGCCAGCAGTTTTAAGCTGGGAGGTCCCGGGGAGCTGTTTTTT. Based on the CDR3 plus reference TRBV28 and TRBJ2-2, the full variable domain is DVKVTQSSRYLVKRTGEKVFLECVQDMDHENMFWYRQDPGLGLRLIYFSYDVKMKEKGDIPEGYSVSREKKERFSLILESASTNQTSMYLCASSFKLGGPGELFFGEGSRLTVL.

The V call is TRBV2, the J call TRBJ2-7; 9 bases fit TRBD1. Germline assignment: CDR1 SNHLY and CDR2 FYNNEI. The CDR3 runs to 13 residues. V trimming: 6 bases; J trimming: 8 bases; junction bases outside the gene matches: 8. The CDR3 sequence is CASSGTGRTQQYF. The CDR3 DNA follows: TGTGCCAGCAGCGGGACAGGGAGGACGCAGCAGTACTTC.

The chain recombines TRBV5-1 with TRBJ2-7; D could derive from TRBD1 or TRBD2 (5 bases each). CDR3 length equals 15 residues. Germline V lookup: CDR1 SGHRS, CDR2 YFSETQ. Trimming took off 0 bases at V and 1 base at J, with 11 bases between the two ends. CDR3 residues: CASSLGGATSYEQYF. DNA for the CDR3: TGCGCCAGCAGCTTGGGAGGGGCAACTTCCTACGAGCAGTACTTC.

Of note for this clone: Other DNA sequences of this sample code for an identical CDR3. The CDR3: CASSPPSSYEQYF. CDR3 in DNA: TGTGCCAGCTCACCGCCCAGTAGCTACGAGCAGTACTTC. The chain joins TRBV18 to TRBJ2-7; D unclear. CDR3 size: 13 residues. Trimming took off 3 bases at V and 3 bases at J, with 9 bases between the two ends. Germline loops: CDR1 KGHSH, CDR2 LQKENI.